This T cell receptor beta chain was identified in a study of shared clonotypes between healthy human individuals. The assay was run at deep level. Once extracted for a subset, genomic DNA was divided evenly among several immunoSEQ plates. Clones were read by immunoSEQ multiplex PCR, and TCRdb kept only the in-frame ones, dropping some. The sample comprises over 400,000 clones, approximately 82% of which are singletons, and around 13% rests with the top ten. Samples left unsorted employed tens of millions of PBMCs for genomic DNA. The CDR3 consists of 16 residues. With 4 bases removed from V and 4 bases from J, the gap between germline ends came to 17 bases. The germline CDR1 and CDR2 sequences are LNHDA and SQIVND (reference sequence).

The receptor was isolated from a woman aged 40 to 50 in good health. Some clones in this sample may be carry-over from other donors' samples. This chain joins TRBV19 and TRBJ1-5, with D perhaps matching TRBD1 (5 bases). Sequenced: PBMCs. CDR3: CASSKGTEYSNQPQHF. The DNA of the CDR3 is TGTGCCAGTAGTAAAGGGACGGAATACTCGAATCAGCCCCAGCATTTT.